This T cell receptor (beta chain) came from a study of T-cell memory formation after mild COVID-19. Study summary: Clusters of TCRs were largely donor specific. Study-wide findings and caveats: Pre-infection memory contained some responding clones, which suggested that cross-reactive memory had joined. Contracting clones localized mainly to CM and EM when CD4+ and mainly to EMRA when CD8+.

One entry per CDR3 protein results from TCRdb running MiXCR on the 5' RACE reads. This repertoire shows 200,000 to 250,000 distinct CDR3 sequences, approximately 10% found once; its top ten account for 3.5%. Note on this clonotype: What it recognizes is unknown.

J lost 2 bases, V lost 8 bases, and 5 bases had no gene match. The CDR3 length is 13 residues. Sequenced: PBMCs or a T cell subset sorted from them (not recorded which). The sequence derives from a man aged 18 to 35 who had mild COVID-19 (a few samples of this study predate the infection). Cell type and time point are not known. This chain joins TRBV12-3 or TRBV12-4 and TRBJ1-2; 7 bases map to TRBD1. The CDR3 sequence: CASELGQNYGYTF. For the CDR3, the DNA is TGTGCCAGCGAACTGGGACAGAACTATGGCTACACCTTC.